This TCR beta chain was recorded in a study of cytomegalovirus exposure and HLA in healthy donors. The trim removed 2 bases at V and 0 bases at J, leaving 4 bases unmatched. The CDR3 sequence is 15 residues long. Germline CDR1 and CDR2: SGDLS and YYNGEE. PCR was performed using 60 Vbeta and 13 Jbeta primers. Assay: immunoSEQ multiplex PCR; the TCRdb copy retains only in-frame clones and omits some. This table has 85,000 to 90,000 clones, 65% to 80% appearing once. The sequence derives from a man aged 30-40 years in good health and CMV-seronegative. The sequenced sample consisted of PBMCs. The chain has TRBV9 and TRBJ1-1; the match to TRBD1 covers 7 bases. DNA for the CDR3: TGTGCCAGCAGCGTTACAGGGGTATTGAACACTGAAGCTTTCTTT. Amino acid sequence: CASSVTGVLNTEAFF.